This T cell receptor beta chain derives from a study of shared clonotypes between healthy human individuals (dated by TCRdb to between 2020 and 2021). Regarding the study in general: Three men and a couple of women, aged 18 to 49 years, made up the cohort. Different laboratories and diverse techniques were used to prepare libraries and sequence TCR repertoires, to increase sequencing depth and limit assay-specific biases. Blood TCR repertoires of several healthy adults were deeply sequenced to estimate repertoire size and the extent of clonotype sharing between individuals. For each donor, CD4 naive and CD4 memory were each run on three plates, CD8 naive on two plates, and CD8 memory on one plate. Per donor, leukapheresis produced somewhere between about 0.94 and 10 billion PBMCs. The paper as a whole reports these results and caveats: Across a few donors, around 5% of naive CD4, roughly 3.5% of naive CD8, 2% to 2.5% of memory CD4, and 0.4% to 0.45% of memory CD8 clonotypes were shared. Because the study included only a small number of donors, the genetic and exposure-history diversity represented was limited. Pairwise subsampling led to the expectation that sequencing depth would affect the degree of clonotype sharing among donors. Sampling was limited to blood, and TCR repertoires in tissue likely differ from TCR repertoires in blood. Higher generation probabilities were observed for clonotypes shared by all four sorted-subset donors than for non-shared clonotypes. Incomplete sequencing was indicated by rarefaction of sorted-subset datasets, despite the large sequencing depth. Naive subsets generally had larger estimated clonotype richness than memory subsets.

Inclusive of the bounding cysteine and phenylalanine, the CDR3 is 15 residues long. The CDR3 DNA has 45 bases and is translated from base 1. A distance of 18 bases separates the germline ends of V and J, which lose 2 bases and 7 bases respectively. According to the germline V gene, CDR1 reads SGHTS and CDR2 reads YDEGEE. For the CD8 naive samples, CD45RO-negative cells were positively selected for CCR7, yielding a CD45RA+CCR7+ population from which TemRA cells were excluded. Donors were healthy HIV-negative adults with no recently reported acute infections or vaccinations. Every donor was a Caucasian adult residing in Nashville, Tennessee, USA. Blood was obtained by leukapheresis, after which PBMCs were separated by Ficoll-Histopaque density gradient centrifugation and cryopreserved in liquid nitrogen vapor phase. Analytical flow cytometry was used to check the purity and quantity of every magnetically sorted T cell population. Genomic DNA was isolated from every sorted fraction and measured by UV absorbance on a Nanodrop 2000c.

TCR CDR3 regions were amplified from genomic DNA by multiplex PCR using the deep immunoSEQ assay. Genomic DNA extracted from each cell subset was distributed evenly over all wells of several immunoSEQ 96-well plates, and each plate served as one replicate. For sorted subsets, around 0.2 ug of genomic DNA, equivalent to around 31,000 T cell genomes, went into each replicate PCR. Purified libraries were quantified with a Qubit 3.0 fluorometer, sized on a Bioanalyzer 2100, and re-quantified with the KAPA Library Quantification kit. Every immunoSEQ 96-well plate was sequenced on a dedicated single-read 150-cycle Illumina NextSeq 550 flow cell. Concerning the study's data processing: Because the immunoSEQ output held only junctional sequences and lacked quality scores, the filtering could not match the filtering applied to full-length reads. To assign V/J genes and CDR3, sequences were annotated against IMGT germline references using PyIR, a Python wrapper for IgBLAST v1.9. Any read was removed if the V/J assignment was weak (E-value above 1e-6), the CDR3 was missing, or the read contained stop codons, out-of-frame junctions, or ambiguous translated residues. V3J clonotypes were defined as sequences sharing the same inferred V gene, J gene, and CDR3 amino acid sequence. The percentage overlap between two repertoires was calculated by dividing the number of shared unique clonotypes by the size of the smaller repertoire. Three approaches were used to assess repertoire richness: RTK rarefaction, the Chao1 estimator, and Recon v2.1 estimates of unobserved clonotypes. Generation probabilities were computed with OLGA for all TCRbeta clonotypes obtained by the gDNA method from several donors. TCRdb holds this immuneACCESS table with in-frame rearrangements only. Some clones are missing; in checked studies, unresolved V genes explain under half, and the rest has no known cause. V and J calls and clone size come straight from that table; D and trimming were deduced from the DNA. The sample table lists about 2.1 million clones, around 95% of them with a count of one. The ten largest clones represent approximately 1.6% of the sample.

Note on this clone: Its antigen has not been determined. There are no base qualities to consult, and no much larger clone falls within one base.

The sequenced sample consisted of naive CD8+ T cells from PBMCs. The intended sense of this specimen's cell subset or site label: CD45RA+CCR7+. The clonotype comes from a man between 18 and 29 years old in good health. Some clones in this sample may be carry-over from other donors' samples. The sequence links TRBV5-8 to TRBJ1-1, with a weak D call of TRBD1 (6 bases match). The CDR3 region: CASSLEQGIRNEAFF. The DNA sequence is given as TGTGCCAGCAGCTTAGAACAGGGTATAAGGAATGAAGCTTTCTTT.